These 6 T cell receptor beta chains originate from one sample sequenced in a study of early T cells in non-severe SARS-CoV-2 infection. TCRdb analysed the 5' RACE reads with MiXCR anew, one entry per CDR3 protein. The data contain around 53,000 distinct CDR3 sequences, roughly 7.7% of them singletons. Sample: whole blood. The receptors shown here come from an adult who was a healthcare worker with PCR-confirmed SARS-CoV-2 infection or an uninfected control (not recorded which).

This clonotype came up many times. This chain connects TRBV15 to TRBJ1-2; 7 bases agree with TRBD1. Germline V gene lookup returns CDR1 LNHNV and CDR2 YYDKDF (reference sequence). Trimming removed 1 base from V and 1 base from J; junction bases left unmatched: 12. This CDR3 comprises 18 residues. The chain's CDR3 is CATSRARGQTLLNYGYTF. DNA for the CDR3: TGTGCCACCAGCAGAGCCAGGGGACAGACCCTCCTTAACTATGGCTACACCTTC.

This clonotype was detected ten times or more. The chain uses TRBV13 and TRBJ2-3; a weak D match, TRBD1 (6 bases). The V and J ends lost 7 bases and 3 bases respectively, with 14 bases between them. The CDR3 is made up of 14 amino acids. CDR1 is PRHDT, CDR2 FYEKMQ, per germline (reference sequence). CDR3 sequence: CASTSRGRTDTQYF. CDR3 DNA sequence: TGTGCCAGCACTAGCAGGGGTCGTACAGATACGCAGTATTTT.

The chain combines TRBV28 with TRBJ1-5; 9 bases agree with TRBD1. The CDR3 length is 15 residues. J was trimmed by 6 bases and V by 2 bases; bases with no gene match: 5. Germline V gene lookup returns CDR1 MDHEN and CDR2 SYDVKM. CDR3 sequence: CASSLRTGGFQPQHF. In DNA, the CDR3 is TGTGCCAGCAGTTTACGAACAGGGGGCTTTCAGCCCCAGCATTTT.

The rearrangement links TRBV11-2 to TRBJ1-6, with 9 bases lining up with TRBD1. V lost 4 bases and J lost 9; bases outside the gene matches: 7. The CDR3 covers 15 residues. Looked up from germline, CDR1 is SGHAT and CDR2 is FQNNGV. CDR3 in DNA: TGTGCCAGCAGCTACGGGACAGGGTCGGGTTCACCCCTCCACTTT. Residues: CASSYGTGSGSPLHF.

This rearrangement joins TRBV11-2 to TRBJ2-1; a possible D gene is TRBD2 (6 bases). The CDR3 has 13 amino acids. V was shortened by 4 bases and J by 4 bases, with 8 bases between the two germline ends. The germline V gene has CDR1 SGHAT and CDR2 FQNNGV. The CDR3 spells CASSYGTYNEQFF. The CDR3 nucleotides are TGTGCCAGCAGCTACGGGACTTACAATGAGCAGTTCTTC.

The V call is TRBV18, the J call TRBJ1-1, with D perhaps TRBD1 (5 bases). Trimming removed 2 bases at V and 5 bases at J, with 9 bases between. Germline V CDR1 and CDR2: KGHSH, LQKENI. The CDR3 consists of 13 residues. The CDR3 sequence is CASSPMGPTEAFF. CDR3 coding DNA: TGTGCCAGCTCACCAATGGGGCCTACTGAAGCTTTCTTT.